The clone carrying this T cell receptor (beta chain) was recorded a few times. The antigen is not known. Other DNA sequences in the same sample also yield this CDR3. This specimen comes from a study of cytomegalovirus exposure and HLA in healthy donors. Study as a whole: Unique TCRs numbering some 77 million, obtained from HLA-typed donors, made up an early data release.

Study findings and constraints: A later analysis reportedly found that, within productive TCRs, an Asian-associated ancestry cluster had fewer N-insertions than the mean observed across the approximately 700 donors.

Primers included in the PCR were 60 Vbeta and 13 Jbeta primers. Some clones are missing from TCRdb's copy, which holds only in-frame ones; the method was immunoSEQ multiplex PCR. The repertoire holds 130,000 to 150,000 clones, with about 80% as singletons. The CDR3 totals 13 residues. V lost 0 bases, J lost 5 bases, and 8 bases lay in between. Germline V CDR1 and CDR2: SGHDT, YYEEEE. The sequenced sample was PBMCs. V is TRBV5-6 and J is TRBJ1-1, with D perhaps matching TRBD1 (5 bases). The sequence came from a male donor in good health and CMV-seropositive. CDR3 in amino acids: CASSLGAGTEAFF. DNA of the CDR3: TGTGCCAGCAGCTTGGGGGCAGGGACTGAAGCTTTCTTT.